One and the same sample provided the 31 T cell receptor beta chains below, sequenced in a study of a mutant IDH1 vaccine in newly diagnosed glioma. Assay: immunoSEQ multiplex PCR; the TCRdb copy retains only in-frame clones and omits some. The sample shows around 76,000 clones, 75% to 90% of them seen only once. What these receptors recognize is not known. Time point meaning: week 23, last vaccination. The investigators gave 300 ug of mutant IDH1 20-mer peptide in each vaccine dose, together with topical imiquimod. The sequences come from PBMCs, collected from a glioma patient whose treatment included an IDH1 peptide vaccine. The receptors here all came from a woman in her forties or fifties with glioma.

In this sample, this clone turned up once. The genes are TRBV19 and TRBJ2-2; D unresolved. Germline loops: CDR1 LNHDA, CDR2 SQIVND (reference sequence). V shed 9 bases and J shed 8 bases, with 10 bases lying between them. The CDR3 runs 11 residues. Written as DNA, the CDR3 is TGTGCCAGCCATAAACGGGGGGAGCTGTTTTTT. Encoded protein: CASHKRGELFF.

The J gene is TRBJ2-5, the V gene TRBV29-1; D unclear. The CDR3 length is 13 residues. Trimming pared 1 base from V and 5 bases from J, leaving 11 bases between. Germline CDR1 SQVTM, CDR2 ANQGSEA. CDR3 residues: CSVEANVGETQYF. The CDR3 DNA reads TGCAGCGTTGAAGCTAATGTCGGGGAGACCCAGTACTTC.

The sample holds one count of this clone. The chain joins TRBV19 to TRBJ2-6; possible D gene TRBD2, 6 bases. V lost 3 bases to trimming and J lost 4 bases, with 7 bases between them. Germline CDR1 LNHDA, CDR2 SQIVND (reference sequence). The CDR3 is 14 residues long. The CDR3 region is CASSMRDGANVLTF. CDR3 in DNA: TGTGCCAGTAGTATGCGGGACGGGGCCAACGTCCTGACTTTC.

This rearrangement joins TRBV12-5 to TRBJ2-1, with D hard to call. The length of the CDR3 is 13 residues. V shed 3 bases and J shed 5 bases, with 8 bases lying between them. Looked up from germline, CDR1 is LGHNT and CDR2 is FRNRAP. The CDR3 spells CASGLPTNNEQFF. The CDR3, as DNA: TGTGCTAGTGGTTTACCAACTAACAATGAGCAGTTCTTC.

The chain uses TRBV27 and TRBJ2-3; D possibly uses TRBD1 or TRBD2 (5 bases each). Germline loops: CDR1 MNHEY, CDR2 SMNVEV (reference sequence). The CDR3 contains 16 residues. Trimming stripped 3 bases from V and 3 bases from J, with 16 bases between. The CDR3 sequence is CASSFLGNWGTDTQYF. In DNA form, the CDR3 reads TGTGCCAGCAGTTTTTTGGGGAACTGGGGGACAGATACGCAGTATTTT.

V usage is TRBV7-6 and J usage is TRBJ2-1; no reliable D call. Between the trimmed V and J ends, which lost 5 bases and 0 bases, there was a span of 23 bases. Germline CDR1 reads SGHVS; CDR2 reads FNYEAQ. CDR3 length: 19 amino acids. Here the CDR3 DNA reads TGTGCCAGCAGCCCAAGTACCCGGACGGGCCTAACCTCCTACAATGAGCAGTTCTTC. This sequence encodes CASSPSTRTGLTSYNEQFF. The full variable domain, with the rest looked up from reference TRBV7-6 and TRBJ2-1, is GAGVSQSPRYKVTKRGQDVALRCDPISGHVSLYWYRQALGQGPEFLTYFNYEAQQDKSGLPNDRFSAERPEGSISTLTIQRTEQRDSAMYRCASSPSTRTGLTSYNEQFFGPGTRLTVL.

The rearrangement joins TRBV27 to TRBJ1-1; D is unclear. Germline CDR1 is MNHEY and CDR2 is SMNVEV (reference sequence). The V gene lost 3 bases and the J gene lost 1 base, with 9 bases spanning the gap. CDR3 length: 14 residues. The CDR3 DNA reads TGTGCCAGCAGTTTTCGGGCGGGGAACACTGAAGCTTTCTTT. Its translation is CASSFRAGNTEAFF.

The chain links TRBV9 to TRBJ2-1; TRBD2 matches 7 bases. CDR1 is SGDLS, CDR2 YYNGEE, per germline. This CDR3 contains 17 residues. Trimming at V came to 3 bases and at J to 10 bases, leaving 19 bases not matched to a gene. The DNA for the CDR3 is TGTGCCAGCAGCGCCCCTCCCAGGGCTAGCGGCATCGGGGAGCAGTTCTTC. This gives the protein CASSAPPRASGIGEQFF.

V usage is TRBV12-5 and J usage is TRBJ2-1; TRBD2 matches 11 bases. Trimming at V came to 0 bases and at J to 8 bases, leaving 9 bases not matched to a gene. Germline V gene data show CDR1 as LGHNT and CDR2 as FRNRAP. CDR3 length: 17 amino acids. CDR3 in amino acids: CASGLVRTSGSLYEQFF. DNA for the CDR3: TGTGCTAGTGGTTTGGTACGAACTAGCGGGAGTCTCTATGAGCAGTTCTTC.

This clone was seen just once. Other DNA sequences in the sample encode the same CDR3. This chain uses TRBV9 with TRBJ1-1, with D unresolved. Germline CDR1 and CDR2: SGDLS and YYNGEE. Trimming took 0 bases from V and 6 from J, leaving 18 bases between them. This CDR3 is 16 amino acids long. This CDR3 reads CASSVEASPSGPEAFF. DNA of the CDR3: TGTGCCAGCAGCGTAGAAGCGTCACCGTCGGGCCCTGAAGCTTTCTTT.

The chain couples TRBV18 to TRBJ2-1; 10 bases are shared with TRBD2. The germline V gene encodes CDR1 KGHSH and CDR2 LQKENI. The CDR3 length is 13 residues. The ends lost 3 bases at V and 9 bases at J; junction bases unmatched: 2. The CDR3 region has the DNA TGTGCCAGCTCACCTCTAGCGGGAGTTGAGCAGTTCTTC. As protein: CASSPLAGVEQFF.

The chain has TRBV10-1 and TRBJ2-1, with 7 bases identical to TRBD2. In germline, CDR1 is WNHNN, CDR2 SYGVQD (reference sequence). This CDR3 has 14 amino acids. V lost 6 bases and J lost 11; bases outside the gene matches: 13. The CDR3 coding sequence is TGCGCCAGCAGCCCTAGCGGATTATCCCCCCAGCAGTTCTTC. This encodes CASSPSGLSPQQFF.

The chain links TRBV27 to TRBJ2-5; TRBD2 matches at 12 bases. The junction had 6 bases not matched to a gene; V was cut back by 0 bases and J by 4 bases. Per the germline V gene, CDR1 is MNHEY and CDR2 is SMNVEV (reference sequence). CDR3 size: 17 residues. The CDR3 reads CASSLSGPGLAGETQYF. CDR3 bases: TGTGCCAGCAGTTTATCGGGACCGGGACTAGCGGGAGAGACCCAGTACTTC.

The chain combines TRBV30 with TRBJ2-7, with D unclear. This CDR3 is built from 12 residues. Germline CDR1 and CDR2: GTSNPN and SVGIG (reference sequence). Trimming removed 2 bases from V and 3 bases from J, with 8 bases in between. CDR3 sequence (DNA): TGTGCCTGGAGTCCGGGCGGCTACGAGCAGTACTTC. Translation gives CAWSPGGYEQYF.

Here the CDR3 reads CASSFQGNYGYTF. The DNA of the CDR3 is TGTGCCAGCAGTTTTCAGGGGAACTATGGCTACACCTTC. The chain recombines TRBV28 with TRBJ1-2; TRBD1 is a possible D gene (6 bases). Between the trimmed V and J ends, which lost 3 bases and 2 bases, there was a span of 7 bases. Per the germline V gene, CDR1 is MDHEN and CDR2 is SYDVKM. The CDR3 runs to 13 residues.

The chain employs TRBV6-6 and TRBJ2-1; weak D call: TRBD1 (6 bases). CDR3 size: 14 residues. CDR1 MNHNY and CDR2 SVGAGI come from the germline V gene (reference sequence). Trimming took 2 bases from V and 3 from J, leaving 8 bases between them. The DNA for the CDR3 is TGTGCCAGCAGTTACGGGACACACTACAATGAGCAGTTCTTC. Translation: CASSYGTHYNEQFF.

V usage is TRBV27 and J usage is TRBJ1-1; perhaps TRBD1 as D (5 bases). Trimming shortened V by 3 bases and J by 0 bases, and 11 bases separated the two germline ends. CDR3 length: 15 amino acids. Germline assignment: CDR1 MNHEY and CDR2 SMNVEV (reference sequence). The DNA of the CDR3 is TGTGCCAGCAGTTTGGGGGGGAGCATGAACACTGAAGCTTTCTTT. It is translated as CASSLGGSMNTEAFF.

The genes are TRBV30 and TRBJ1-1; 10 bases line up with TRBD1. This CDR3 is 11 amino acids long. CDR1 GTSNPN and CDR2 SVGIG come from the germline V gene (reference sequence). Losses at the gene ends were 7 bases for V and 7 bases for J; bases not matched to a gene: 3. Here the CDR3 DNA reads TGTGCCTTGACAGGGGGCCTTGAAGCTTTCTTT. It is translated as CALTGGLEAFF.

V gene TRBV9 combines with J gene TRBJ2-1, with D maybe TRBD2 (6 bases). The CDR3 is 14 residues long. Germline V gene sequence: CDR1 SGDLS, CDR2 YYNGEE. V was shortened by 0 bases and J by 5 bases, with 9 bases between the two germline ends. The CDR3 nucleotides are TGTGCCAGCAGCGTAGCGGGAGCAGACAATGAGCAGTTCTTC. The encoded protein is CASSVAGADNEQFF.

CDR3 region: CASSFEGPSNQPQHF. Written as DNA, the CDR3 is TGCGCCAGCAGCTTCGAGGGGCCTAGCAATCAGCCCCAGCATTTT. The chain combines TRBV5-1 with TRBJ1-5, with D tentatively TRBD1 (5 bases). V lost 2 bases to trimming and J lost 0 bases, with 9 bases between them. The germline V gene encodes CDR1 SGHRS and CDR2 YFSETQ. The CDR3 loop spans 15 amino acids.

The chain recombines TRBV12-5 with TRBJ2-5, with 7 nucleotides matching TRBD2. The ends lost 4 bases at V and 0 bases at J; junction bases unmatched: 5. Germline values: CDR1 LGHNT, CDR2 FRNRAP. The CDR3 extends over 15 amino acids. The CDR3 is CASGSQLAYQETQYF. The CDR3 nucleotides read TGTGCTAGTGGTTCACAACTAGCGTACCAAGAGACCCAGTACTTC.

This rearrangement joins TRBV28 to TRBJ2-6; TRBD1 agrees at 7 bases. J was trimmed by 3 bases and V by 4 bases; bases with no gene match: 3. Germline V gene data show CDR1 as MDHEN and CDR2 as SYDVKM. The CDR3 contains 15 residues. The CDR3 sequence: CASSSPGGGANVLTF. The CDR3 coding sequence is TGTGCCAGCAGTTCCCCAGGGGGTGGGGCCAACGTCCTGACTTTC.

V and J are TRBV7-3 and TRBJ2-5, with D unclear. The germline gives CDR1 SGHTA, CDR2 FQGTGA. The CDR3 is 12 residues long. V dropped 2 bases and J dropped 5 bases, with 6 bases sitting between them. Written as DNA, the CDR3 is TGTGCCAGCAGCTTACTAGGGGAGACCCAGTACTTC. Amino acid sequence: CASSLLGETQYF.

The J gene is TRBJ1-2, the V gene TRBV19, with D unresolved. V lost 6 bases and J lost 3, with 5 bases in between. Looked up from germline, CDR1 is LNHDA and CDR2 is SQIVND (reference sequence). This CDR3 contains 11 residues. This CDR3 reads CASRRDYGYTF. CDR3 DNA: TGTGCCAGTAGGAGGGACTATGGCTACACCTTC.

The chain employs TRBV7-9 and TRBJ1-4; 9 positions agree with TRBD1. CDR1 is SEHNR and CDR2 is FQNEAQ in the germline V gene (reference sequence). With V trimmed by 5 bases and J by 8 bases, 6 bases remained unmatched. The CDR3 has 14 residues. CDR3 coding DNA: TGTGCCAGCAGCCGACAGGGGGGCGTCGAAAAACTGTTTTTT. As protein: CASSRQGGVEKLFF.

V usage is TRBV7-9 and J usage is TRBJ2-3; 10 positions agree with TRBD2. Losses at the gene ends were 4 bases for V and 2 bases for J; bases not matched to a gene: 9. The CDR3 has 17 amino acids. Germline CDR1 reads SEHNR; CDR2 reads FQNEAQ (reference sequence). CDR3 in amino acids: CASSSPTGLAVTDTQYF. The CDR3 DNA reads as TGTGCCAGCAGCTCCCCGACCGGACTAGCGGTCACAGATACGCAGTATTTT.

The chain recombines TRBV25-1 with TRBJ2-7, with no clear D. V dropped 1 base and J dropped 2 bases, with 15 bases sitting between them. Germline assignment: CDR1 MGHDK and CDR2 SYGVNS. The CDR3 consists of 16 residues. The CDR3 sequence is CASSEWPAVGTYEQYF. DNA of the CDR3: TGTGCCAGCAGTGAATGGCCCGCGGTTGGCACCTACGAGCAGTACTTC.

V gene TRBV29-1 combines with J gene TRBJ1-2, with a possible D match to TRBD1 (6 bases). The CDR3 consists of 13 residues. The V gene's germline CDR1 is SQVTM and CDR2 ANQGSEA. Trimming stripped 1 base from V and 4 bases from J, with 10 bases between. The CDR3 nucleotides read TGCAGCGTTGAAGGGGGGCGTTCCTATGGCTACACCTTC. As protein: CSVEGGRSYGYTF.

The rearrangement joins TRBV29-1 to TRBJ2-3; D is unclear. V gave up 6 bases and J gave up 2 bases, with 9 bases separating them. CDR3 size: 12 residues. CDR1 and CDR2 from the germline V gene are SQVTM and ANQGSEA. CDR3 amino acids: CSVGPFTDTQYF. CDR3 nucleotide sequence: TGCAGCGTCGGACCTTTCACAGATACGCAGTATTTT.

This chain uses TRBV19 with TRBJ1-1, with 9 bases identical to TRBD1. V trimming: 6 bases; J trimming: 4 bases; junction bases outside the gene matches: 9. Per germline, CDR1 LNHDA and CDR2 SQIVND (reference sequence). This CDR3 is built from 15 residues. CDR3 nucleotides: TGTGCCAGTAGCCCGATCGACAGGGGGACCACTGAAGCTTTCTTT. Translation: CASSPIDRGTTEAFF.

The chain joins TRBV9 to TRBJ1-2; 7 nucleotides match TRBD1. CDR1 is SGDLS, CDR2 YYNGEE, per germline. The CDR3 contains 14 residues. Trimming took 4 bases from V and 5 from J; bases not matched to a gene: 8. CDR3 sequence (DNA): TGTGCCAGCAGCCCGACAGGGTTCTCTTATGGCTACACCTTC. As protein: CASSPTGFSYGYTF.